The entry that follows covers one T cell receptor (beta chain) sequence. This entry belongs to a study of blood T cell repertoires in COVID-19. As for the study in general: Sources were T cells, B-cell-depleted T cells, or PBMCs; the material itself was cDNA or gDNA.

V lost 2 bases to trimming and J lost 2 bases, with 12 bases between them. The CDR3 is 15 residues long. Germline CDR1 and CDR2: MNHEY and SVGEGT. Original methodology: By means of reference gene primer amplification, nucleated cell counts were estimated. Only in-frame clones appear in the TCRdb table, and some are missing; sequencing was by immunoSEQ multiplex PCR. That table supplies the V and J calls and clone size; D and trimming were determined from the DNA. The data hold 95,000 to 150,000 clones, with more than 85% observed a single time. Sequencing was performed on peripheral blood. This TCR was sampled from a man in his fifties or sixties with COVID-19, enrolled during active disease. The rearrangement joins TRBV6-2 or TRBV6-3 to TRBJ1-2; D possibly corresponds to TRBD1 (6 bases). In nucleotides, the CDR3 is TGTGCCAGCAGTTACGAAAGGGGACACAACTATGGCTACACCTTC. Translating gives CASSYERGHNYGYTF.